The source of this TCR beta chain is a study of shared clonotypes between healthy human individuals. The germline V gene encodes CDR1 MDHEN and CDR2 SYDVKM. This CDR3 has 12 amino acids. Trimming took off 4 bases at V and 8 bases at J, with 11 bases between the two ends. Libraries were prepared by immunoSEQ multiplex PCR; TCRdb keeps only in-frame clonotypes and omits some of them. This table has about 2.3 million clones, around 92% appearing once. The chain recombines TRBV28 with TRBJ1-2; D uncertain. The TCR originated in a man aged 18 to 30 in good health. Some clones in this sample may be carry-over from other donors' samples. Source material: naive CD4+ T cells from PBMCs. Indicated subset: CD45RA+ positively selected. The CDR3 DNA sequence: TGTGCCAGCAGTTCCACACCCCGCGGCTACACCTTC. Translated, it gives CASSSTPRGYTF.